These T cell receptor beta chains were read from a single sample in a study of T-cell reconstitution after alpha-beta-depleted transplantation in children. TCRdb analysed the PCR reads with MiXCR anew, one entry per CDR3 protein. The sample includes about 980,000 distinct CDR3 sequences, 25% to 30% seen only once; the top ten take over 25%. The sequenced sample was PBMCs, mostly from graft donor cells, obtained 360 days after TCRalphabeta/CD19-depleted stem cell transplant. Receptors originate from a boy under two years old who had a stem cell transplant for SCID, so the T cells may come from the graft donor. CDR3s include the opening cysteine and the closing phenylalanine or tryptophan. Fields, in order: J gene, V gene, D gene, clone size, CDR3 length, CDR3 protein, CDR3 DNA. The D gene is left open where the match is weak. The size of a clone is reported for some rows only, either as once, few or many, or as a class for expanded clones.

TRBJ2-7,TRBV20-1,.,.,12,CSATDGAREQYF,TGCAGTGCTACGGATGGGGCGCGGGAGCAGTACTTC
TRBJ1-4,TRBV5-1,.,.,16,CASSLGGTQTNEKLFF,TGCGCCAGCAGCTTAGGGGGGACTCAAACTAATGAAAAACTGTTTTTT
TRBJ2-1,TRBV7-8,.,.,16,CASSLFGPIGRNEQFF,TGTGCCAGCAGCCTTTTCGGCCCGATAGGTAGGAATGAGCAGTTCTTC
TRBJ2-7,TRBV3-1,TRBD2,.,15,CASSQKGGGAAEQYF,TGTGCCAGCAGCCAAAAAGGCGGGGGGGCCGCCGAGCAGTACTTC
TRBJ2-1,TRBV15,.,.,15,CATVVGQGLYNEQFF,TGTGCCACCGTAGTGGGGCAGGGTCTCTACAATGAGCAGTTCTTC
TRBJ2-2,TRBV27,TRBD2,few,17,CASSSGLAPPAAGELFF,TGTGCCAGCAGTTCAGGACTAGCCCCGCCGGCTGCCGGGGAGCTGTTTTTT
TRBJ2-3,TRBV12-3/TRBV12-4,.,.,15,CASSLAGHTTDTQYF,TGTGCCAGCAGTCTCGCGGGACATACCACAGATACGCAGTATTTT
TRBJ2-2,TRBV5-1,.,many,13,CASRTGNTGELFF,TGCGCCAGCAGGACAGGAAACACCGGGGAGCTGTTTTTT
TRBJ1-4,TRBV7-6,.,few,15,CASSYRRGEDEKLFF,TGTGCCAGCAGTTACCGACGGGGGGAGGACGAAAAACTGTTTTTT
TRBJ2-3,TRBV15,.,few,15,CATSRGGTSTDTQYF,TGTGCCACCAGCAGAGGGGGGACTAGCACAGATACGCAGTATTTT
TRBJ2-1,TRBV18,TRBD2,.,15,CASSQLGGGGNEQFF,TGTGCCAGCTCTCAGCTCGGCGGCGGGGGCAATGAGCAGTTCTTC
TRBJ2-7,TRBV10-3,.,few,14,CAIRYSQGSYEQYF,TGTGCCATCAGATACAGTCAGGGGTCCTACGAGCAGTACTTC
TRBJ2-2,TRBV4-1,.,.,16,CASSPMGTGNTGELFF,TGCGCCAGCAGCCCAATGGGGACGGGGAACACCGGGGAGCTGTTTTTT
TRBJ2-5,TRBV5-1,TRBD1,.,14,CASSRTGFEETQYF,TGCGCCAGCAGCCGGACAGGGTTTGAAGAGACCCAGTACTTC
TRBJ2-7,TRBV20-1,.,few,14,CSAIRQVGRDEQYF,TGCAGTGCTATAAGACAGGTGGGGAGAGACGAGCAGTACTTC
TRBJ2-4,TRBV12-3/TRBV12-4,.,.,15,CASTSGEIAKNIQYF,TGTGCCAGCACCTCAGGGGAAATAGCCAAAAACATTCAGTACTTC
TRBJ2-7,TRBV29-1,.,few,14,CSVSGGRKSYEQYF,TGCAGCGTTTCAGGGGGGAGAAAATCCTACGAGCAGTACTTC
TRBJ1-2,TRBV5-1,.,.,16,CASSFGGVLRDYGYTF,TGCGCCAGCAGCTTCGGGGGGGTATTGAGAGACTATGGCTACACCTTC
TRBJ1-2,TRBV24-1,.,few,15,CATSDPGNGDYGYTF,TGTGCCACCAGTGACCCAGGGAATGGGGACTATGGCTACACCTTC
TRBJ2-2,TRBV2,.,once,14,CASSEMQNTGELFF,TGTGCCAGCAGTGAAATGCAGAACACCGGGGAGCTGTTTTTT
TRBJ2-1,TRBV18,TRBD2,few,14,CASLPGIAGNEQFF,TGTGCCAGCTTACCGGGGATAGCGGGGAATGAGCAGTTCTTC
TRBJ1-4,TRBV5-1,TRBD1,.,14,CASSSGQAAEKLFF,TGCGCCAGCAGCTCCGGACAGGCCGCAGAAAAACTGTTTTTT
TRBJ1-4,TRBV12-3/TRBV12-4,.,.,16,CASSDRAPSELEKLFF,TGTGCCAGCAGTGACCGGGCCCCAAGCGAGCTTGAAAAACTGTTTTTT
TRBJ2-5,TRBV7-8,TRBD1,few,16,CASSQRDRGPQETQYF,TGTGCCAGCAGCCAACGGGACAGGGGGCCCCAAGAGACCCAGTACTTC
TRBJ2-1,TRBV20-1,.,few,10,CSASWNEQFF,TGCAGTGCTAGTTGGAATGAGCAGTTCTTC
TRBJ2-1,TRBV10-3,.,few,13,CAIRPPGGNEQFF,TGTGCCATCAGGCCCCCCGGGGGCAATGAGCAGTTCTTC
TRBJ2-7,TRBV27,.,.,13,CASSNLRDSGVDF,TGTGCCAGCAGTAACCTGCGGGACTCCGGCGTGGACTTC
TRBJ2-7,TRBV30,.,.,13,CASSGEFTYEQYF,TGTGCCTCTTCCGGGGAATTTACCTACGAGCAGTACTTC
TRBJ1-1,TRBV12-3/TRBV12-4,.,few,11,CASSYDTEAFF,TGTGCCAGCAGTTATGACACTGAAGCTTTCTTT
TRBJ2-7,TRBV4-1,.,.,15,CASSRAGQQNYEQYF,TGCGCCAGCAGCCGGGCGGGACAGCAAAACTACGAGCAGTACTTC
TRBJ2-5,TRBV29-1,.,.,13,CSVVRGPTETQYF,TGCAGCGTTGTGCGGGGCCCAACGGAGACCCAGTACTTC
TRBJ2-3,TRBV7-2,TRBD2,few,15,CASRGRDYPTDTQYF,TGTGCCAGCAGGGGCCGGGACTACCCCACAGATACGCAGTATTTT
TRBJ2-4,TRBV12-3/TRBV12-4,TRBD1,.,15,CASSPGGGAKNIQYF,TGTGCCAGCAGTCCAGGGGGCGGGGCCAAAAACATTCAGTACTTC
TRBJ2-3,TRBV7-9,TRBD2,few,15,CASSRASGPTDTQYF,TGTGCCAGCAGCCGGGCTAGCGGGCCCACAGATACGCAGTATTTT
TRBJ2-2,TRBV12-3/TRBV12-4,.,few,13,CASCRIGTGELFF,TGTGCCAGCTGCCGGATTGGCACCGGGGAGCTGTTTTTT